Below are 21 T cell receptor beta chains sequenced from a single sample in a study of T cells in Graves' hyperthyroidism and ophthalmopathy. The CDR3 regions of TCR beta were amplified from RNA transcripts. Researchers ran a first-round RT-PCR on the TCR CDR3 using the HTBI primer set. Each CDR3 protein gets one entry after TCRdb re-called the multiplex PCR reads with MiXCR. The profile shows 300,000 to 350,000 distinct CDR3 sequences, 16% of them singletons. Material for sequencing was blood. Source of these receptors: a man between 25 and 39 years old with Graves' hyperthyroidism.

The V gene is TRBV6-6, the J gene TRBJ2-7, with 7 bases lining up with TRBD2. The junction had 3 bases not matched to a gene; V was cut back by 0 bases and J by 1 base. The germline gives CDR1 MNHNY, CDR2 SVGAGI (reference sequence). The CDR3 contains 15 residues. CDR3 sequence: CASSYSTSSSYEQYF. In DNA form, the CDR3 reads TGTGCCAGCAGTTACTCGACTAGCTCTTCCTACGAGCAGTACTTC.

Ten or more counts support this clonotype. The chain is built from TRBV30 and TRBJ1-5; no reliable D call. The CDR3 runs to 13 residues. V shed 2 bases and J shed 1 base, with 6 bases lying between them. Germline CDR1 reads GTSNPN; CDR2 reads SVGIG (reference sequence). CDR3 region: CAWSLQSNQPQHF. CDR3 coding DNA: TGTGCCTGGAGTTTACAGAGCAATCAGCCCCAGCATTTT.

This clonotype has a count of ten or more. The chain uses TRBV6-1 and TRBJ2-6, with D uncertain. CDR1 is MNHNS, CDR2 SASEGT, per germline. V shed 6 bases and J shed 0 bases, with 9 bases lying between them. The CDR3 consists of 15 residues. The DNA of the CDR3 is TGTGCCAGCAGAGCCGTTAGCTCTGGGGCCAACGTCCTGACTTTC. It specifies CASRAVSSGANVLTF.

CDR3 coding DNA: TGTGCCTGGAGTGGTTTGCCGACTAGCGGGAGGGCAGATACGCAGTATTTT. Protein product: CAWSGLPTSGRADTQYF. The chain couples TRBV30 to TRBJ2-3; 14 bases agree with TRBD2. This CDR3 contains 17 residues. The V gene's germline CDR1 is GTSNPN and CDR2 SVGIG (reference sequence). With 1 base clipped from V and 4 bases from J, the junction kept 7 bases outside the gene matches.

This clonotype was detected ten times or more. V usage is TRBV9 and J usage is TRBJ2-5; D assignment may be TRBD1 or TRBD2 (6 bases each). The V end was cut by 6 bases, the J end by 2 bases, with 17 bases between. The CDR3 contains 15 residues. Germline V gene sequence: CDR1 SGDLS, CDR2 YYNGEE. For the CDR3, the DNA is TGTGCCAGCACCTCCGCGGGACAACTACAAGAGACCCAGTACTTC. Its translation: CASTSAGQLQETQYF.

This sequence joins TRBV24-1 and TRBJ2-1, with D maybe TRBD2 (5 bases). This CDR3 has 15 residues. V was clipped by 3 bases and J by 1 base, with 9 bases between them. Per germline, CDR1 KGHDR and CDR2 SFDVKD. The chain's CDR3 is CATSDRRGSYNEQFF. The CDR3 DNA is TGTGCCACCAGTGATCGGAGAGGGTCCTACAATGAGCAGTTCTTC.

As to this clonotype: Relative to the germline gene, one junction end is altered; a read error may explain this. The chain joins TRBV5-1 to TRBJ1-3; no firm D call. The CDR3 is made up of 16 amino acids. Germline V gene sequence: CDR1 SGHRS, CDR2 YFSETQ. CDR3 loop: CASSLGLVRSGNTICF. As DNA, the CDR3 is TGCGCCAGCAGCTTGGGCCTGGTTAGGTCTGGAAACACCATATGTTTT.

This chain joins TRBV7-2 and TRBJ1-4, with D uncertain. V lost 3 bases and J lost 10, with 12 bases in between. Germline CDR1 reads SGHTA; CDR2 reads FQGNSA. The CDR3 extends over 13 amino acids. The CDR3 sequence is CASSFPSSGKLFF. In DNA form, the CDR3 reads TGTGCCAGCAGCTTCCCCTCCTCGGGAAAACTGTTTTTT.

This clonotype was counted at least ten times. The chain has TRBV29-1 and TRBJ2-3, with 12 positions matching TRBD2. The CDR3 consists of 14 residues. V was clipped by 7 bases and J by 3 bases; unmatched bases: 5. From germline, CDR1 is SQVTM and CDR2 ANQGSEA. For the CDR3, the DNA is TGCAGCGGTCAGACTAGCGGGAGTACAGATACGCAGTATTTT. Translated, it gives CSGQTSGSTDTQYF.

There are a few counts of this clonotype. The J gene is TRBJ2-2, the V gene TRBV10-3; unclear D gene. CDR1 and CDR2 from the germline V gene are ENHRY and SYGVKD. The CDR3 is 15 residues long. The germline V and J ends were trimmed by 4 bases and 5 bases, with 14 bases remaining between them. For the CDR3, the DNA is TGTGCCATCAGTGCCAGCCTGGCGTGGACCGGGGAGCTGTTTTTT. It codes for CAISASLAWTGELFF.

This clonotype was counted at least ten times. J is TRBJ2-7 and V is TRBV18; TRBD1 matches 10 bases. V was clipped by 6 bases and J by 5 bases; unmatched bases: 10. Germline CDR1 KGHSH, CDR2 LQKENI. The CDR3 contains 15 residues. The CDR3 DNA reads TGTGCCAGCTCGCGCGCCGGGACAGGGGTCGACGAGCAGTACTTC. Translated: CASSRAGTGVDEQYF.

This clonotype was observed once. Sequence at one end of the junction differs from germline and may be a read error. This chain joins TRBV9 and TRBJ2-6, with D perhaps assigned TRBD1 or TRBD2 (5 bases each). This CDR3 is 17 amino acids long. CDR1 SGDLS and CDR2 YYNGEE come from the germline V gene. CDR3 in amino acids: CASSVTSGTSGGNVLTF. CDR3 bases: TGTGCCAGCAGCGTCACCTCAGGGACCTCTGGGGGCAACGTCCTGACTTTC.

This clonotype has ten or more counts. The chain couples TRBV29-1 to TRBJ1-2, with TRBD1 matching 10 bases. CDR3 length: 12 residues. V was clipped by 7 bases and J by 8 bases; unmatched bases: 7. Germline V gives CDR1 SQVTM, CDR2 ANQGSEA. CDR3 coding DNA: TGCAGCGCCGGACAGGGGGAGAGGGGCTACACCTTC. This codes for CSAGQGERGYTF. The whole variable domain, filled in from reference TRBV29-1 and TRBJ1-2, reads SAVISQKPSRDICQRGTSLTIQCQVDSQVTMMFWYRQQPGQSLTLIATANQGSEATYESGFVIDKFPISRPNLTFSTLTVSNMSPEDSSIYLCSAGQGERGYTFGSGTRLTVV.

This clonotype has more than one count but fewer than ten. This chain links TRBV15 with TRBJ1-3; unclear D gene. V gave up 0 bases and J gave up 8 bases, with 11 bases separating them. The germline V gene has CDR1 LNHNV and CDR2 YYDKDF (reference sequence). This CDR3 comprises 14 residues. The CDR3 protein is CATSRDGLRDTIYF. The CDR3 DNA follows: TGTGCCACCAGCAGAGATGGACTACGGGACACCATATATTTT.

This clonotype showed up just a few times. This chain uses TRBV5-1 with TRBJ1-1; 8 bases map to TRBD1. The CDR3 runs 16 residues. Per the germline V gene, CDR1 is SGHRS and CDR2 is YFSETQ. V trimming: 4 bases; J trimming: 4 bases; junction bases outside the gene matches: 12. CDR3: CASSPQGARPGTEAFF. The CDR3 DNA reads as TGCGCCAGCAGCCCCCAGGGGGCGCGTCCCGGCACTGAAGCTTTCTTT.

This clonotype was seen many times. V usage is TRBV24-1 and J usage is TRBJ2-1; D is perhaps TRBD2 (6 bases). This CDR3 spans 16 amino acids. Germline CDR1 reads KGHDR; CDR2 reads SFDVKD. The V end was cut by 1 base, the J end by 9 bases, with 18 bases between. The CDR3, as DNA: TGTGCCACCAGTGATTTCACGGGAGAAGGCACCGGTGAGCAGTTCTTC. Amino acids: CATSDFTGEGTGEQFF.

This clonotype was recorded a few times. The V call is TRBV27, the J call TRBJ2-7; possibly TRBD2 for D (5 bases). The germline V and J ends were trimmed by 2 bases and 6 bases, with 11 bases remaining between them. Germline V CDR1 and CDR2: MNHEY, SMNVEV (reference sequence). The CDR3 has 13 amino acids. The CDR3 DNA reads TGTGCCAGCAGTTTAGGGAGAATAGGCGAGCAGTACTTC. It codes for CASSLGRIGEQYF.

In its sample, this clonotype was seen a few times. The chain is built from TRBV5-8 and TRBJ1-6; 7 bases fit TRBD1. Trimming took 4 bases from V and 8 from J; bases not matched to a gene: 9. The CDR3 loop spans 15 amino acids. CDR1 and CDR2 (germline): SGHTS, YDEGEE. The CDR3, as DNA: TGTGCCAGCAGCCTGCCAGGGGGGGAGGATTCACCCCTCCACTTT. As protein: CASSLPGGEDSPLHF.

This clonotype was counted ten times or more. The rearrangement uses TRBV12-3 or TRBV12-4 and TRBJ2-2; TRBD2 might be the D (5 bases). Trimming pared 4 bases from V and 5 bases from J, leaving 11 bases between. The CDR3 loop spans 14 amino acids. Written as DNA, the CDR3 is TGTGCCAGCAGTTCACTAGATAAGACCGGGGAGCTGTTTTTT. Translated: CASSSLDKTGELFF.

The table lists this clonotype with a few counts. The rearrangement links TRBV7-2 to TRBJ2-2, with D perhaps matching TRBD1 or TRBD2 (5 bases each). Germline-derived CDR1 and CDR2 are SGHTA and FQGNSA. The CDR3 has 14 residues. Trimming took off 4 bases at V and 11 bases at J, with 17 bases between the two ends. Here the CDR3 reads CASSSRAGMPELFF. The CDR3 region has the DNA TGTGCCAGCAGCTCCAGGGCGGGTATGCCCGAGCTGTTTTTT.

This clonotype occurred many times. The chain couples TRBV7-9 to TRBJ1-1; no firm D call. V lost 8 bases and J 4 bases, leaving 8 bases between the germline ends. Germline V gene data show CDR1 as SEHNR and CDR2 as FQNEAQ (reference sequence). The CDR3 spans 11 residues. CDR3: CASGRSTEAFF. As DNA, the CDR3 is TGTGCCAGCGGCCGTAGCACTGAAGCTTTCTTT.